This TCR beta chain derives from a study of T cells after yellow fever vaccination. MiXCR, applied by TCRdb to the 5' RACE reads, yields one record per CDR3 protein. Of 450,000 to 600,000 distinct CDR3 sequences in the sample, roughly 14% were seen once. Trimming stripped 4 bases from V and 5 bases from J, with 17 bases between. The CDR3 consists of 15 residues. This chain joins TRBV23-1 and TRBJ2-5, with a tentative D call TRBD1 (6 bases). TRBV23-1 belongs to the ORF category, with a function that is uncertain. The clonotype originates from a man aged 25 to 40 who received the YFV17D yellow fever vaccine. Sequences were derived from PBMCs, sampled on the day of the yellow fever booster vaccination. The chain's CDR3 is CASSPLRSGVETQYF. The CDR3 coding sequence is TGCGCCAGCAGTCCGCTTAGGTCAGGGGTTGAGACCCAGTACTTC.